This T cell receptor beta chain was obtained from a study of control samples from healthy donors and cancer patients. TCRdb's copy holds only in-frame clones and misses some; the assay was immunoSEQ multiplex PCR. The sample holds 200,000 or so clones, around 94% seen once. The CDR3 is made up of 15 amino acids. Per germline, CDR1 SGHRS and CDR2 YFSETQ. Trimming pared 0 bases from V and 5 bases from J, leaving 14 bases between. Sequencing input: blood. The TCR comes from a man aged 45 to 65 in good health. V and J are TRBV5-1 and TRBJ1-1, with D possibly matching TRBD1 (6 bases). For the CDR3, the DNA is TGCGCCAGCAGCTTGGGACAGGAAAGGGGGACTGAAGCTTTCTTT. Translated: CASSLGQERGTEAFF.